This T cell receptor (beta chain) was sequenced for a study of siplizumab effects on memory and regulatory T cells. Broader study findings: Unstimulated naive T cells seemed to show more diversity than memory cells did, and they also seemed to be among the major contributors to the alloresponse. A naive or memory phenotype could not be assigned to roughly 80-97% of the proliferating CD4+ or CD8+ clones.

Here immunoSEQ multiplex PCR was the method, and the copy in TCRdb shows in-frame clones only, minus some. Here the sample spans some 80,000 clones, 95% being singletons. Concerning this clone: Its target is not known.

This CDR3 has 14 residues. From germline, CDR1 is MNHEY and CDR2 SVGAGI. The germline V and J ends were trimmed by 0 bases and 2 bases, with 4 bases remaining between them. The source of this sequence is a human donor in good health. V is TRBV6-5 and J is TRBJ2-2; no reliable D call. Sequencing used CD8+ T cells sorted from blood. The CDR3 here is CASSYSSNTGELFF. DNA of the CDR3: TGTGCCAGCAGTTACTCCAGTAACACCGGGGAGCTGTTTTTT.